The 21 T cell receptor beta chains in this list originate from one sample, sequenced in a study of cytomegalovirus exposure and HLA in healthy donors. PCR primers comprised 60 Vbeta and 13 Jbeta primers. Some clones are missing from TCRdb's copy, which holds only in-frame ones; the method was immunoSEQ multiplex PCR. The sample comprises roughly 220,000 clones, 55% to 75% of which are singletons, and 2.6% rests with the top ten. The sample was PBMCs. These receptors all stem from a man aged 35-49 years in good health and CMV-seropositive.

This sequence joins TRBV5-1 and TRBJ2-5, with D tentatively TRBD2 (5 bases). Gene TRBJ2-7 matches the end of the DNA better, so the J call may be wrong. CDR1 SGHRS and CDR2 YFSETQ come from the germline V gene. The CDR3 extends over 14 amino acids. The CDR3 sequence is CASSLGLQRVEQYF. Written as DNA, the CDR3 is TGCGCCAGCAGCTTGGGATTACAGAGGGTCGAGCAGTACTTC.

The sample holds one count of this clone. The V call is TRBV15, the J call TRBJ1-1, with 7 bases fitting TRBD1. CDR1 and CDR2 (germline): LNHNV, YYDKDF (reference sequence). The CDR3 sequence is 14 residues long. Unmatched junction bases numbered 3, after V lost 3 bases and J lost 2 bases. In DNA form, the CDR3 reads TGTGCCACCAGCAGGGACAGGTTTAACACTGAAGCTTTCTTT. Its protein product is CATSRDRFNTEAFF.

This clone was counted a few times. Additional DNA sequences in this sample encode the identical CDR3. This rearrangement joins TRBV5-1 to TRBJ2-7, with a tentative D call TRBD1 (5 bases). V lost 0 bases to trimming and J lost 4 bases, with 11 bases between them. Germline CDR1 SGHRS, CDR2 YFSETQ. The CDR3 is 14 residues long. As DNA, the CDR3 is TGCGCCAGCAGCTTGGGGCAGGGCTCTTACGAGCAGTACTTC. It codes for CASSLGQGSYEQYF.

This chain uses TRBV27 with TRBJ2-6; 10 bases are shared with TRBD1. The J segment lost 1 base and the V segment lost 2 bases, leaving 2 bases of the junction unmatched. Germline CDR1 MNHEY, CDR2 SMNVEV (reference sequence). The CDR3 contains 17 residues. CDR3 nucleotide sequence: TGTGCCAGCAGTTTAGGGACAGGGGTGTCTGGGGCCAACGTCCTGACTTTC. It translates to CASSLGTGVSGANVLTF.

This clone was seen a single time. The J gene is TRBJ1-4, the V gene TRBV25-1; D gene uncertain. The V end lost 2 bases, the J end lost 8 bases, and 6 bases lay between the germline ends. The CDR3 totals 12 residues. The V gene's germline CDR1 is MGHDK and CDR2 SYGVNS. The CDR3 region is CASSEPGEKLFF. CDR3 sequence (DNA): TGTGCCAGCAGTGAACCCGGGGAAAAACTGTTTTTT.

The genes are TRBV1 and TRBJ2-7; the D call TRBD1 from the table was never checked on the DNA. TRBV1 is a pseudogene locus. The CDR3 spans 13 residues. The CDR3 DNA reads as TGCACCAGCAGCCGGCACAGGACGTACGAGCAGTACTTC. It translates to CTSSRHRTYEQYF.

The chain couples TRBV28 to TRBJ1-5; the match to TRBD1 covers 7 bases. This CDR3 is built from 14 residues. V lost 7 bases to trimming and J lost 6 bases; unmatched junction nucleotides: 9. Germline lookup yields CDR1 MDHEN and CDR2 SYDVKM. The DNA of the CDR3 is TGTGCCAGCACTCCGACAGGGCTCGGTCAGCCCCAGCATTTT. Amino acid sequence: CASTPTGLGQPQHF.

V is TRBV9 and J is TRBJ2-3; maybe TRBD2 (5 bases). The CDR3 runs 14 residues. Germline loops: CDR1 SGDLS, CDR2 YYNGEE. V was trimmed by 3 bases and J by 6 bases, leaving 14 bases between them. In DNA, the CDR3 is TGTGCCAGCAGCGCATCCCTGACGGGGGATACGCAGTATTTT. This codes for CASSASLTGDTQYF.

The chain carries TRBV18 and TRBJ2-1, with 7 bases matching TRBD1. The CDR3 consists of 16 residues. V gave up 3 bases and J gave up 2 bases; unmatched junction bases: 7. Germline CDR1 is KGHSH and CDR2 is LQKENI. In DNA form, the CDR3 reads TGTGCCAGCTCACCGGCTGGGGACAGAGCCTACAATGAGCAGTTCTTC. Translation gives CASSPAGDRAYNEQFF.

This clone was observed a handful of times. V and J are TRBV10-3 and TRBJ2-3, with 7 bases aligning to TRBD1. This CDR3 region has 13 residues. The ends lost 2 bases at V and 7 bases at J; junction bases unmatched: 3. Germline V gene lookup returns CDR1 ENHRY and CDR2 SYGVKD. In DNA form, the CDR3 reads TGTGCCATCAGTGAGCGGACAGGCAATACGCAGTATTTT. Protein: CAISERTGNTQYF.

The chain has TRBV28 and TRBJ1-2; 7 nucleotides agree with TRBD1. This CDR3 has 19 amino acids. The germline CDR1 and CDR2 sequences are MDHEN and SYDVKM. V lost 3 bases and J lost 1; bases outside the gene matches: 17. The CDR3 loop is CASSFEGGWGEEFNYGYTF. CDR3 nucleotide sequence: TGTGCCAGCAGTTTTGAAGGGGGCTGGGGAGAGGAGTTTAACTATGGCTACACCTTC.

CDR3 sequence reads: CASSPFSDNSPLHF. As DNA, the CDR3 is TGTGCCAGCAGTCCTTTCTCAGATAATTCACCCCTCCACTTT. The V call is TRBV28, the J call TRBJ1-6, with no clear D. Deletions cut 5 bases from V and 5 bases from J, with 10 bases between. The CDR3 totals 14 residues. Germline CDR1 reads MDHEN; CDR2 reads SYDVKM.

The chain recombines TRBV10-3 with TRBJ2-2, with D unclear. Deletions cut 8 bases from V and 0 bases from J, with 10 bases between. Germline V gives CDR1 ENHRY, CDR2 SYGVKD. There are 14 residues in the CDR3. The CDR3 region has the DNA TGTGCCATCTCAGGCCGCGCGAACACCGGGGAGCTGTTTTTT. Residues: CAISGRANTGELFF.

The chain uses TRBV10-1 and TRBJ2-2; 7 bases align to TRBD2. The germline gives CDR1 WNHNN, CDR2 SYGVQD (reference sequence). This CDR3 region has 14 residues. The ends lost 8 bases at V and 1 base at J; junction bases unmatched: 4. CDR3: CASGGEENTGELFF. CDR3 bases: TGCGCCAGCGGGGGGGAGGAGAACACCGGGGAGCTGTTTTTT.

The rearrangement links TRBV29-1 to TRBJ1-2; 8 positions agree with TRBD1. This CDR3 has 13 residues. The germline CDR1 and CDR2 sequences are SQVTM and ANQGSEA. Trimming took 7 bases from V and 4 from J; bases not matched to a gene: 8. DNA of the CDR3: TGCAGCGGGAAAGACAGGGGCGGCTATGGCTACACCTTC. Encoded protein: CSGKDRGGYGYTF.

The V and J genes are TRBV5-6 and TRBJ1-2; TRBD1 aligns across 7 bases. The V gene's germline CDR1 is SGHDT and CDR2 YYEEEE. Unmatched junction bases numbered 4, after V lost 2 bases and J lost 0 bases. This CDR3 contains 15 residues. The CDR3 nucleotides are TGTGCCAGCAGCTTAGACAGGGCGTCTAACTATGGCTACACCTTC. Amino acids: CASSLDRASNYGYTF.

The V gene is TRBV7-8, the J gene TRBJ2-1; D gene ambiguous. There are 16 residues in the CDR3. V was clipped by 1 base and J by 6 bases, with 16 bases between them. Germline values: CDR1 SGHVS, CDR2 FQNEAQ. Here the CDR3 DNA reads TGTGCCAGCAGCTTAGACGGCCTCCTGACGGGCAATGAGCAGTTCTTC. Protein sequence: CASSLDGLLTGNEQFF.

The CDR3 reads CASSELAVLYEQYF. CDR3 bases: TGTGCCAGCAGTGAACTAGCTGTCCTCTACGAGCAGTACTTC. The chain carries TRBV2 and TRBJ2-7; tentatively, D is TRBD2 (5 bases). This CDR3 region has 14 residues. The germline CDR1 and CDR2 sequences are SNHLY and FYNNEI. V lost 2 bases, J lost 3 bases, and 11 bases lay in between.

The rearrangement joins TRBV5-1 to TRBJ2-6, with a weak D call TRBD1 (5 bases). V was pared by 0 bases and J by 0 bases, with 10 bases between. Germline V CDR1 and CDR2: SGHRS, YFSETQ. The CDR3 totals 17 residues. This CDR3 is CASSLESTVSGANVLTF. The CDR3 DNA follows: TGCGCCAGCAGCTTGGAGTCGACAGTCTCTGGGGCCAACGTCCTGACTTTC.

This chain connects TRBV15 to TRBJ1-1; unclear D gene. Trimming removed 5 bases from V and 1 base from J, with 8 bases in between. The V gene's germline CDR1 is LNHNV and CDR2 YYDKDF (reference sequence). The CDR3 has 13 residues. CDR3 sequence (DNA): TGTGCCACCAGCGCGAAGAGGAACACTGAAGCTTTCTTT. Encoded protein: CATSAKRNTEAFF.

The rearrangement links TRBV7-9 to TRBJ2-2; 8 positions match TRBD1. Looked up from germline, CDR1 is SEHNR and CDR2 is FQNEAQ (reference sequence). This CDR3 comprises 13 residues. V was clipped by 6 bases and J by 6 bases; unmatched bases: 3. The CDR3 here is CASRTGVAGELFF. DNA for the CDR3: TGTGCCAGCAGGACAGGGGTCGCCGGGGAGCTGTTTTTT.